Listed below are T cell receptor beta chains from one sample, sequenced in a study of cytomegalovirus exposure and HLA in healthy donors. Clones were read by immunoSEQ multiplex PCR, and TCRdb kept only the in-frame ones, dropping some. Of about 120,000 clones detected, around 74% appear once; the ten largest clones hold around 1.5%. Sequenced sample: PBMCs. The receptors originated from a woman under 30 in good health and CMV-seronegative. Each CDR3 is given with its conserved first and last residue. The D gene is left open where the match is weak. For some rows the clone size is stated as once, few or many, or as a class when expanded; others skip it.

cdr3_aa	cdr3_nt	j_call	v_call	clone_size	d_call
CASSLLPGGETYEQYF	TGCGCCAGCAGCTTGCTTCCGGGGGGAGAAACCTACGAGCAGTACTTC	TRBJ2-7	TRBV5-1	-	TRBD2
CASSYNRESYEQYF	TGTGCCAGCAGTTACAACAGGGAGTCCTACGAGCAGTACTTC	TRBJ2-7	TRBV6-5	-	-
CAWSTKNMGRTEAFF	TGTGCCTGGAGTACCAAGAATATGGGGAGAACTGAAGCTTTCTTT	TRBJ1-1	TRBV30	-	-
CASRENTLQYF	TGTGCCAGCAGGGAGAATACGTTGCAGTACTTC	TRBJ2-7	TRBV28	-	-
CASSELAGGPETQYF	TGTGCCAGCAGTGAACTAGCGGGGGGGCCAGAGACCCAGTACTTC	TRBJ2-5	TRBV6-1	many	TRBD2
CASSLNPTPYNEQFF	TGTGCCAGCAGCTTAAACCCCACTCCATACAATGAGCAGTTCTTC	TRBJ2-1	TRBV7-6	few	-
CASGMGRTEAFF	TGTGCCAGCGGAATGGGGCGAACTGAAGCTTTCTTT	TRBJ1-1	TRBV6-5	-	-
CASSGAGGVYNEQFF	TGTGCCAGCAGTGGTGCAGGGGGCGTCTACAATGAGCAGTTCTTC	TRBJ2-1	TRBV25-1	few	TRBD1
CASSGDSRVVGYTF	TGTGCCAGCAGCGGTGATTCCAGGGTAGTAGGCTACACCTTC	TRBJ1-2	TRBV9	-	-
CASSLYGGETYNEQFF	TGTGCCAGCAGCTTATATGGGGGGGAAACCTACAATGAGCAGTTCTTC	TRBJ2-1	TRBV11-2	-	TRBD2
CASSTGKGISGANVLTF	TGTGCCAGTAGTACAGGGAAAGGGATCTCTGGGGCCAACGTCCTGACTTTC	TRBJ2-6	TRBV19	once	-
CASSFGGAWSNQPQHF	TGTGCCAGCAGTTTTGGGGGCGCATGGAGCAATCAGCCCCAGCATTTT	TRBJ1-5	TRBV28	-	-
CASSKSGGGADTQYF	TGTGCCAGCAGCAAGAGTGGCGGGGGGGCAGATACGCAGTATTTT	TRBJ2-3	TRBV6-5	-	TRBD2
CASSSLGSRGLGDTQYF	TGTGCCAGCAGTTCCCTCGGTTCAAGGGGGCTTGGAGATACGCAGTATTTT	TRBJ2-3	TRBV28	-	TRBD1
CASSQSGDYGYTF	TGTGCCAGCAGCCAGTCGGGGGACTATGGCTACACCTTC	TRBJ1-2	TRBV6-1	-	-
CASSGTGPRNTEAFF	TGTGCCAGTAGCGGGACAGGCCCGAGGAACACTGAAGCTTTCTTT	TRBJ1-1	TRBV19	-	TRBD1
CAIGGFTDTQYF	TGTGCCATCGGGGGATTCACAGATACGCAGTATTTT	TRBJ2-3	TRBV6-5	-	-
CASSSGEGAITDTQYF	TGTGCCAGCAGCTCGGGAGAGGGGGCCATCACAGATACGCAGTATTTT	TRBJ2-3	TRBV5-4	once	-
CASSLVRGAITLNTEAFF	TGTGCCAGCAGCTTAGTCAGGGGCGCCATAACGTTGAACACTGAAGCTTTCTTT	TRBJ1-1	TRBV7-9	-	-
CASSLGQGAVPQHF	TGTGCCAGCAGCTTGGGACAGGGGGCCGTACCCCAGCATTTT	TRBJ1-5	TRBV5-6	-	TRBD1
CASSHRDSWPYEQYF	TGTGCCAGCAGTCACCGGGACTCATGGCCCTACGAGCAGTACTTC	TRBJ2-7	TRBV2	-	-
CAIIAQGDAEAFF	TGTGCCATCATTGCTCAGGGGGACGCTGAAGCTTTCTTT	TRBJ1-1	TRBV10-3	once	TRBD1
CASSLGAEAFF	TGTGCCAGCAGTCTAGGCGCTGAAGCTTTCTTT	TRBJ1-1	TRBV28	-	-
CATSRDSQGVGELFF	TGTGCCACCAGCAGAGATTCGCAGGGGGTCGGGGAGCTGTTTTTT	TRBJ2-2	TRBV15	-	TRBD1
CASSLATQVYETQYF	TGCGCCAGCAGCTTGGCTACACAGGTCTACGAGACCCAGTACTTC	TRBJ2-5	TRBV5-1	-	-
CASSGDRGPFSAEAFF	TGTGCCAGCTCTGGGGACAGGGGGCCGTTTAGCGCTGAAGCTTTCTTT	TRBJ1-1	TRBV18	-	TRBD1
CASSPGTGAPLNEKLFF	TGTGCCAGCAGTCCCGGGACAGGGGCCCCTCTTAATGAAAAACTGTTTTTT	TRBJ1-4	TRBV28	-	TRBD1
CASSPRGVENTEAFF	TGTGCCAGCAGCCCTCGGGGAGTCGAGAACACTGAAGCTTTCTTT	TRBJ1-1	TRBV5-8	-	-
CATSDRVISYEQYF	TGTGCCACCAGCGACAGGGTGATCTCCTACGAGCAGTACTTC	TRBJ2-7	TRBV15	-	TRBD1
CASSLSEGNTIYF	TGTGCTAGCAGCCTGTCGGAGGGAAACACCATATATTTT	TRBJ1-3	TRBV7-7	few	-
CASRQNTGELFF	TGTGCCAGCAGACAGAACACCGGGGAGCTGTTTTTT	TRBJ2-2	TRBV9	-	-
CASSDHDVGGLYEQYF	TGTGCCAGCAGTGACCACGATGTAGGCGGCCTATACGAGCAGTACTTC	TRBJ2-7	TRBV6-4	-	-
CSVFLDTRQGMNTEAFF	TGCAGCGTTTTTCTGGATACAAGACAGGGGATGAACACTGAAGCTTTCTTT	TRBJ1-1	TRBV29-1	-	TRBD1
CASSSQGNNQPQHF	TGTGCCAGCAGTTCCCAGGGGAACAATCAGCCCCAGCATTTT	TRBJ1-5	TRBV28	-	-
CASSLERDTQYF	TGTGCCAGCAGCTTGGAGAGAGATACGCAGTATTTT	TRBJ2-3	TRBV5-4	-	-
CASSGVGAREQYF	TGTGCCAGCAGTGGGGTTGGGGCCCGCGAGCAGTACTTC	TRBJ2-7	TRBV6-5	-	-
CASNIPGVPRYEQFF	TGTGCCAGCAACATTCCAGGGGTTCCTAGGTATGAGCAGTTCTTC	TRBJ2-1	TRBV7-9	-	-
CASSQDQGIGNEQFF	TGTGCCAGCAGCCAAGATCAGGGAATCGGCAATGAGCAGTTCTTC	TRBJ2-1	TRBV14	-	-
CASSSWRGQGNTIYF	TGTGCCAGCAGCTCTTGGAGGGGGCAAGGAAACACCATATATTTT	TRBJ1-3	TRBV7-9	-	TRBD1
CASRTPTGGTEAFF	TGCGCCAGCAGGACCCCGACAGGGGGCACTGAAGCTTTCTTT	TRBJ1-1	TRBV10-2	-	TRBD1
CASRPMGQVNTEAFF	TGTGCCAGCAGACCTATGGGACAGGTGAACACTGAAGCTTTCTTT	TRBJ1-1	TRBV2	few	TRBD1
CASSYESIELFF	TGTGCCAGCAGCTATGAATCGATAGAACTGTTTTTT	TRBJ2-2	TRBV11-1	few	-
CASSLRLAGGNEQFF	TGCGCCAGCAGCTTGAGACTAGCGGGGGGGAATGAGCAGTTCTTC	TRBJ2-1	TRBV5-1	-	TRBD2
CASSPQFNYGYTF	TGTGCCAGCAGCCCACAATTCAACTATGGCTACACCTTC	TRBJ1-2	TRBV6-6	-	-
CASSPLRPDPEAFF	TGTGCCAGCTCACCACTCAGGCCAGATCCTGAAGCTTTCTTT	TRBJ1-1	TRBV18	few	-
CASQRFGVEQYF	TGTGCCAGCCAGCGTTTCGGGGTCGAGCAGTACTTC	TRBJ2-7	TRBV28	-	-
CASSYGLAGNEQFF	TGTGCCAGCAGTTACGGGCTAGCGGGCAATGAGCAGTTCTTC	TRBJ2-1	TRBV6-5	-	TRBD2
CASSPQGGDFKFF	TGTGCCAGCAGCCCACAGGGGGGGGACTTTAAGTTCTTC	TRBJ2-1	TRBV4-2	-	-
CASSDIAGFIDAFF	TGTGCCAGCAGTGACATCGCTGGTTTTATAGATGCTTTCTTT	TRBJ1-1	TRBV6-4	-	-
CASSYGPGQGDTEAFF	TGTGCCAGCAGTTACGGCCCGGGACAGGGGGACACTGAAGCTTTCTTT	TRBJ1-1	TRBV6-5	-	TRBD1
CASSIVRDEKLFF	TGTGCCAGTAGTATAGTCCGGGATGAAAAACTGTTTTTT	TRBJ1-4	TRBV19	-	-
CASSLPGQGGDTQYF	TGCGCCAGCAGCTTACCGGGACAGGGGGGAGATACGCAGTATTTT	TRBJ2-3	TRBV5-1	few	TRBD1
CASSLTDRSYEQYF	TGTGCTAGCAGCTTGACGGACAGGTCCTACGAGCAGTACTTC	TRBJ2-7	TRBV7-7	few	TRBD1
CASSSGNRGRNEKLFF	TGCGCCAGCAGCTCCGGAAACAGGGGGCGAAATGAAAAACTGTTTTTT	TRBJ1-4	TRBV5-1	few	TRBD1
CASSLTSPGTGTGELFF	TGTGCCAGCAGCCTCACCAGTCCCGGGACAGGGACCGGGGAGCTGTTTTTT	TRBJ2-2	TRBV7-3	-	TRBD1